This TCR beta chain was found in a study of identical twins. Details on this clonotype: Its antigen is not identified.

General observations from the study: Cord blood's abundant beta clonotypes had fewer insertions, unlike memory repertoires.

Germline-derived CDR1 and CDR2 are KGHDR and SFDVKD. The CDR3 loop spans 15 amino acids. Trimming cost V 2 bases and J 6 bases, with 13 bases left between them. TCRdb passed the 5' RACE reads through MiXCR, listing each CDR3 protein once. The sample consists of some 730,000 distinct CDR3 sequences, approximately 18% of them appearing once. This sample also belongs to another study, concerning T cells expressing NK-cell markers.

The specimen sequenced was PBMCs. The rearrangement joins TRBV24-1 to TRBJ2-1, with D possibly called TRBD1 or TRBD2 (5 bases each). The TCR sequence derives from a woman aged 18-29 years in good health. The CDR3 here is CATSDSGARRNEQFF. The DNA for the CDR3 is TGTGCCACCAGTGATTCCGGGGCCCGCCGCAATGAGCAGTTCTTC.